This T cell receptor (beta chain) was identified in a study of T cell repertoires in cytomegalovirus infection. Study as a whole: Recently identified HLA-C-restricted CMV epitopes and well-studied HLA-B-restricted CMV epitopes were used by the study. Shared public TCR beta signatures pointed to both CMV infection and a matching HLA type. Whole-study findings and limits: It was HLA-C-restricted CMV-specific TCR beta clonotypes that dominated the response ex vivo.

Trimming left V 2 bases short and J 5 bases short, with 9 bases between. Looked up from germline, CDR1 is MGHRA and CDR2 is YSYEKL. This CDR3 is 14 amino acids long. TCRdb redid the calling of the reads with MiXCR, one entry per CDR3 protein. The sample yields hundreds of thousands of distinct CDR3 sequences, about 30% seen once. This clonotype showed up many times. The antigen remains undetermined. The TCR originated in a human donor in good health (CMV status not recorded). Some clones in this sample may be carry-over from other donors' samples. Sequencing was performed on cultured CD8+ T cells from PBMCs, taken from culture after CMV antigen stimulation. This sequence joins TRBV4-1 and TRBJ2-2; D uncertain. In DNA, the CDR3 is TGCGCCAGCAGCCAAAACGACTTAACCGGGGAGCTGTTTTTT. This codes for CASSQNDLTGELFF.